This record covers a single T cell receptor beta chain. Germline V gene sequence: CDR1 MNHEY, CDR2 SVGAGI. The CDR3 covers 15 residues. The trim removed 10 bases at V and 4 bases at J, leaving 13 bases unmatched. This entry comes from a study of blood T cell repertoires in COVID-19. Generated by immunoSEQ multiplex PCR, the TCRdb table keeps only in-frame clones and is missing some. The sample has roughly 300,000 clones, nearly 90% seen once; the top ten hold almost 9.5%. The rearrangement links TRBV6-5 to TRBJ2-3, with TRBD1 matching 8 bases. The sequencing input was peripheral blood. The receptor was isolated from a man aged 18-30 years with active or convalescent COVID-19. The CDR3 loop is CATHLTRGPSDTQYF. The CDR3 bases are TGTGCCACCCACTTGACCAGGGGGCCTTCAGATACGCAGTATTTT.